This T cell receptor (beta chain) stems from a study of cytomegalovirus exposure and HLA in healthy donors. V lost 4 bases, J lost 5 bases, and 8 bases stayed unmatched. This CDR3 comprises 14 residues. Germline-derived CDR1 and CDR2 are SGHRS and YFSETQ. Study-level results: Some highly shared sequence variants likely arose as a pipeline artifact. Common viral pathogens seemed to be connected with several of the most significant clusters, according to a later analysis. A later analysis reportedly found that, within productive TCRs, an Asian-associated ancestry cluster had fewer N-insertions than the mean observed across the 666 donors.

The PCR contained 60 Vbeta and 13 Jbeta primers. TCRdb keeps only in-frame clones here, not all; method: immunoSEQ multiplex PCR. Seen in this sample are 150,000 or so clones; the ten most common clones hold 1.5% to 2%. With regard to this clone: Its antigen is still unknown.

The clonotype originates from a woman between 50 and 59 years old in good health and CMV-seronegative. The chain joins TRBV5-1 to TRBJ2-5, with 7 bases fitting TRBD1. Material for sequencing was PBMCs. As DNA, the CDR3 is TGCGCCAGCAGCCTCGGACAGGCCGGGGAGACCCAGTACTTC. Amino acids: CASSLGQAGETQYF.